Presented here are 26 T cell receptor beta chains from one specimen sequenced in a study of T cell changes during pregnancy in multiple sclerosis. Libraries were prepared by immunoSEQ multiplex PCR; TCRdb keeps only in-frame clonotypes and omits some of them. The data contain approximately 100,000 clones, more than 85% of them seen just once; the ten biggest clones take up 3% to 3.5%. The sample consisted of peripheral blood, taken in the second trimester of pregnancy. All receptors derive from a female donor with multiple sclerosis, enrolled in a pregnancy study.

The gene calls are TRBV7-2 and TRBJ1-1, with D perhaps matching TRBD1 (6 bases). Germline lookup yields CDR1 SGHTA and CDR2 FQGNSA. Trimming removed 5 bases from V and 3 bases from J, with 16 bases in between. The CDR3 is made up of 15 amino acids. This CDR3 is CASSLLQGPYTEAFF. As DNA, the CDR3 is TGTGCCAGCAGCCTGCTACAGGGCCCCTACACTGAAGCTTTCTTT.

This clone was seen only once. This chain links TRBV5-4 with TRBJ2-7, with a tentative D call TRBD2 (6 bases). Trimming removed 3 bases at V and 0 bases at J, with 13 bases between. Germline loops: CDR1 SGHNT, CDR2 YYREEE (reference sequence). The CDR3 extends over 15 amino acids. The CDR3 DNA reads TGTGCCAGCAGCTGGGCGGGGTCCTCCTCCTACGAGCAGTACTTC. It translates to CASSWAGSSSYEQYF.

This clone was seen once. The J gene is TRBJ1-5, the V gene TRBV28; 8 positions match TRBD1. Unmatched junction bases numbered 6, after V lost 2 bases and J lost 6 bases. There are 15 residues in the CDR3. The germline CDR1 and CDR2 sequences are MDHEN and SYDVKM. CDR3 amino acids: CASSLIAGGFQPQHF. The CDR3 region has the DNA TGTGCCAGCAGTTTAATAGCAGGGGGCTTTCAGCCCCAGCATTTT.

This CDR3 is CAWSLGLVLTQYF. CDR3 nucleotides: TGTGCCTGGAGTCTAGGACTAGTGTTGACCCAGTACTTC. V is TRBV30 and J is TRBJ2-5, with 7 bases lining up with TRBD2. CDR1 and CDR2 (germline): GTSNPN, SVGIG (reference sequence). J lost 7 bases, V lost 2 bases, and 7 bases had no gene match. The CDR3 is 13 residues long.

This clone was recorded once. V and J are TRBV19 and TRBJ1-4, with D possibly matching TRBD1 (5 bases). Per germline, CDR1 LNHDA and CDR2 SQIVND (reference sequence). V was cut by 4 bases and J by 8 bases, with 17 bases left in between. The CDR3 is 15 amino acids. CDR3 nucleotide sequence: TGTGCCAGTAGTAATGGTCGTCAGGGTGGCGAAAAACTGTTTTTT. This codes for CASSNGRQGGEKLFF.

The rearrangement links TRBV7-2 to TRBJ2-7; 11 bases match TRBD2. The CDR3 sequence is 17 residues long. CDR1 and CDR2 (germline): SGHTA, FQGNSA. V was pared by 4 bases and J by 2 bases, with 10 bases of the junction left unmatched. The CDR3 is CASSSSSLLAGAYEQYF. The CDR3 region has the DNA TGTGCCAGCAGCTCTAGTTCCCTACTAGCGGGAGCCTACGAGCAGTACTTC.

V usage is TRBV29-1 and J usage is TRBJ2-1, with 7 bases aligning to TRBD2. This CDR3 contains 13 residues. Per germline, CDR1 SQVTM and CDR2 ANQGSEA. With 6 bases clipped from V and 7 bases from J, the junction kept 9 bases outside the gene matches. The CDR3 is CSVYKTSLNEQFF. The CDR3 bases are TGCAGCGTCTATAAGACTAGCCTTAATGAGCAGTTCTTC.

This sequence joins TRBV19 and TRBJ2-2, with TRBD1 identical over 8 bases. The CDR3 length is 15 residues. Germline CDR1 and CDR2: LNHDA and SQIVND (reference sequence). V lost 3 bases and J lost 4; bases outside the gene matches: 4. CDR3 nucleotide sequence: TGTGCCAGTAGTATGGGACAGGTAGTCACCGGGGAGCTGTTTTTT. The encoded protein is CASSMGQVVTGELFF.

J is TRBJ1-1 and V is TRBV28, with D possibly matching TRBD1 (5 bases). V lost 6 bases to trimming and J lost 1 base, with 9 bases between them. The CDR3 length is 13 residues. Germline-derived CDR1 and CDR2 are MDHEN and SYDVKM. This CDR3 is CASSSGPNTEAFF. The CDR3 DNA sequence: TGTGCCAGCAGCTCAGGGCCGAACACTGAAGCTTTCTTT.

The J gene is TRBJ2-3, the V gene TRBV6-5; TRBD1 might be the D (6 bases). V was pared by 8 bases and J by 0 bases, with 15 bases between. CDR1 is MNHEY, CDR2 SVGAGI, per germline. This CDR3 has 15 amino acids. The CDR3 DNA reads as TGTGCCAGCCGATCCTGGACAGTTAGCACAGATACGCAGTATTTT. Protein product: CASRSWTVSTDTQYF.

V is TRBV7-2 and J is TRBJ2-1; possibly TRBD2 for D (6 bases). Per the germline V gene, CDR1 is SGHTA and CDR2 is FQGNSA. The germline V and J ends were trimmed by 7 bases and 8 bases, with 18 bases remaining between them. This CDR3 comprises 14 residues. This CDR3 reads CASTFDGRWDEQFF. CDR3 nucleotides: TGTGCCAGCACATTTGACGGGAGATGGGATGAGCAGTTCTTC.

CDR3 in amino acids: CASSRDRGYLQETQYF. In DNA form, the CDR3 reads TGTGCCAGCAGCCGGGACAGGGGGTACCTCCAAGAGACCCAGTACTTC. The rearrangement joins TRBV7-9 to TRBJ2-5; 11 nucleotides match TRBD1. The length of the CDR3 is 16 residues. V shed 5 bases and J 1 base; nucleotides not matched to a gene: 6. The germline gives CDR1 SEHNR, CDR2 FQNEAQ (reference sequence).

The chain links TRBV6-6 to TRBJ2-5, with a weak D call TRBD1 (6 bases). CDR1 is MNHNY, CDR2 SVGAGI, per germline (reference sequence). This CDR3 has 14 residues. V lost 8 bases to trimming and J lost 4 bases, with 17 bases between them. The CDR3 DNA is TGTGCCAGCCTACTGAACAGGGCGGGAGAGACCCAGTACTTC. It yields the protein CASLLNRAGETQYF.

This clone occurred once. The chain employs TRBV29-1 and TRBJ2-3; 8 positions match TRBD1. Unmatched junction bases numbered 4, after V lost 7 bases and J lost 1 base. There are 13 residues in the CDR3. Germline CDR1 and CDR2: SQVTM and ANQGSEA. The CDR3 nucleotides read TGCAGCGGGACAGGGTGGGGCACAGATACGCAGTATTTT. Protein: CSGTGWGTDTQYF.

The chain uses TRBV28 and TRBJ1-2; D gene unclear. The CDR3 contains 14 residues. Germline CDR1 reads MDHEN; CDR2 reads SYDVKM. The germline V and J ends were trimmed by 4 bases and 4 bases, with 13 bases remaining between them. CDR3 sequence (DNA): TGTGCCAGCAGTTACCCCCCGGCAGGCTATGGCTACACCTTC. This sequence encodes CASSYPPAGYGYTF.

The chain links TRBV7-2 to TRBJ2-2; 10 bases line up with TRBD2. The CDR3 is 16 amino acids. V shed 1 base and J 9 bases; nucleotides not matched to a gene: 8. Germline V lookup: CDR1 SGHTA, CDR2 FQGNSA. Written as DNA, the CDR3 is TGTGCCAGCAGCTTAGGTGCTAGCGGGAGAGGAAGGGAGCTGTTTTTT. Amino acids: CASSLGASGRGRELFF.

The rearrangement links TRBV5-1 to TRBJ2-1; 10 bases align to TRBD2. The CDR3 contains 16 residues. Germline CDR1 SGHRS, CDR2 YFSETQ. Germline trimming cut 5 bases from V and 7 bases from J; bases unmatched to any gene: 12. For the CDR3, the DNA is TGCGCCAGCAGTCAGGGACAGCGGGAGGGCCCTAATGAGCAGTTCTTC. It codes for CASSQGQREGPNEQFF.

The CDR3 here is CASSINWDSNYGYTF. The CDR3 DNA sequence: TGTGCCAGTAGTATCAACTGGGACAGTAACTATGGCTACACCTTC. V gene TRBV19 combines with J gene TRBJ1-2; 7 positions agree with TRBD1. The germline V gene has CDR1 LNHDA and CDR2 SQIVND (reference sequence). The CDR3 extends over 15 amino acids. V lost 3 bases and J lost 1; bases outside the gene matches: 5.

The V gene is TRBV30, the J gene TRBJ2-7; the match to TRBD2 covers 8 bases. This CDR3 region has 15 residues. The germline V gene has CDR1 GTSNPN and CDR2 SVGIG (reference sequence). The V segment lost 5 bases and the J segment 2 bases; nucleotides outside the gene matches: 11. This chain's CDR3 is CAWQIPGLGAYEQYF. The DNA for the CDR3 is TGTGCCTGGCAAATTCCGGGACTAGGCGCCTACGAGCAGTACTTC.

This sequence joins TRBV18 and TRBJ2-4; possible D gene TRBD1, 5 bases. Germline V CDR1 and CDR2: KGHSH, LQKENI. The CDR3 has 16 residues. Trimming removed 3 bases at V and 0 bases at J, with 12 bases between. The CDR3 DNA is TGTGCCAGCTCACCCCAGGGTCAACTAGCCAAAAACATTCAGTACTTC. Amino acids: CASSPQGQLAKNIQYF.

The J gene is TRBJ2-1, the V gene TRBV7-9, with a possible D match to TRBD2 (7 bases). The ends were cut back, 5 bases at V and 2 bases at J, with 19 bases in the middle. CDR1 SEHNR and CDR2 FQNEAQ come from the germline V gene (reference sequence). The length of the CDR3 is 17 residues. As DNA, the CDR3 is TGTGCCAGCAGCCCGGCTGGGGGGGCCGGCACCTACAATGAGCAGTTCTTC. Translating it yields CASSPAGGAGTYNEQFF.

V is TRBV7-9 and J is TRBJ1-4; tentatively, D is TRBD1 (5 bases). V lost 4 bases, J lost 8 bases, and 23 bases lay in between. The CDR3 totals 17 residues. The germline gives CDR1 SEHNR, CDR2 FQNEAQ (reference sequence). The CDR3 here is CASSSYRTRGEREKLFF. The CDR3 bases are TGTGCCAGCAGCTCCTATCGGACTCGGGGGGAGAGGGAAAAACTGTTTTTT.

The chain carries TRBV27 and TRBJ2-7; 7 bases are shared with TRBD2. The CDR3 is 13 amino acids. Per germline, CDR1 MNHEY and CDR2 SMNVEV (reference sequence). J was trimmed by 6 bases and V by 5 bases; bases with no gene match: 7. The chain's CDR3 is CASSPRTRSEQYF. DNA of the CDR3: TGTGCCAGCAGTCCCCGGACTAGATCCGAGCAGTACTTC.

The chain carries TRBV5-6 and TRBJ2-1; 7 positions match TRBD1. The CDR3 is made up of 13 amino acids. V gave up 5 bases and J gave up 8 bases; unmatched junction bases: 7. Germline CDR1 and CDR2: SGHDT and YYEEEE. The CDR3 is CASRNDRVHEQFF. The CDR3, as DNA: TGTGCCAGCAGAAATGACAGGGTCCATGAGCAGTTCTTC.

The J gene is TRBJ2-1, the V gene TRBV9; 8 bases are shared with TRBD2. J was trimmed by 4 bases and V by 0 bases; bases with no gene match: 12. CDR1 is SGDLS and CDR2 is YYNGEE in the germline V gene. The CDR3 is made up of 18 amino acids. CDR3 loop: CASSVGTSGAGGYNEQFF. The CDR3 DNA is TGTGCCAGCAGCGTAGGAACCTCGGGGGCGGGAGGTTACAATGAGCAGTTCTTC.

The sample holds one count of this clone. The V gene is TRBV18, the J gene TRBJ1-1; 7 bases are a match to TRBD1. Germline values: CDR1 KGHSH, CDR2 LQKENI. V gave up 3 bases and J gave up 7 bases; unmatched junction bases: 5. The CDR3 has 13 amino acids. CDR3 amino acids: CASSPTGFGEAFF. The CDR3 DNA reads TGTGCCAGCTCACCGACAGGGTTTGGTGAAGCTTTCTTT.